The 2 T cell receptor beta chains presented below share a single source sample, sequenced in a study of blood T cell repertoires in COVID-19. Sequencing used immunoSEQ multiplex PCR; TCRdb keeps in-frame clones, though not all of them. This table has about 140,000 clones, 75% to 90% appearing once. The sample comprised peripheral blood. Receptor source: a man aged 70 or older who had recovered from COVID-19.

The chain links TRBV6-2 or TRBV6-3 to TRBJ2-2, with TRBD2 identical over 12 bases. CDR1 and CDR2 (germline): MNHEY, SVGEGT. The length of the CDR3 is 18 residues. The ends lost 0 bases at V and 3 bases at J; junction bases unmatched: 5. CDR3 residues: CASSYSPTSGRDTGELFF. The CDR3 bases are TGTGCCAGCAGTTACTCCCCGACTAGCGGGAGAGACACCGGGGAGCTGTTTTTT.

This clone showed up just a few times. In the same sample, other DNA sequences code for this CDR3. This chain connects TRBV5-1 to TRBJ2-1; 7 nucleotides match TRBD1. Germline lookup yields CDR1 SGHRS and CDR2 YFSETQ. The CDR3 length is 14 residues. Trimming took 2 bases from V and 4 from J; bases not matched to a gene: 3. CDR3 residues: CASSLGGGYNEQFF. CDR3 coding DNA: TGCGCCAGCAGCTTAGGGGGCGGATACAATGAGCAGTTCTTC.